Given below is one T cell receptor (beta chain) in context. The sample belongs to a study of blood T cell repertoires in COVID-19. Germline V gene sequence: CDR1 MNHEY, CDR2 SVGEGT. The length of the CDR3 is 19 residues. With 1 base removed from V and 10 bases from J, the gap between germline ends came to 29 bases. The method was immunoSEQ multiplex PCR; TCRdb's version includes in-frame clones alone and lacks a portion of them. The data show roughly 320,000 clones, 85% to 90% seen once. The TCR sequence derives from a woman aged 50 to 65 with COVID-19, enrolled during active disease. The sample consisted of peripheral blood. The chain couples TRBV6-2 or TRBV6-3 to TRBJ2-1; possibly TRBD2 for D (6 bases). The DNA for the CDR3 is TGTGCCAGCAGTTACTGGCGGACTACGGCACCAGGCCAACCCGGGGAGCAGTTCTTC. Translated: CASSYWRTTAPGQPGEQFF.